Listed here are 32 T cell receptor beta chains from one sample, sequenced in a study of shared clonotypes between healthy human individuals. CD8 cells classed as naive were CD45RO-negative and positively selected for CCR7, excluding terminally differentiated effector memory CD45RA+ cells. The data were produced by immunoSEQ multiplex PCR, yet TCRdb's version contains in-frame clones alone and is incomplete. This table holds around 600,000 clones, approximately 96% found once. Sequenced: naive CD8+ T cells sorted from blood. Every receptor here comes from a woman aged 30 to 39 in good health.

CDR3 nucleotides: TGTGCCAGCAGTGAAGGGGTAGGGCCGGCTAACTATGGCTACACCTTC. It specifies CASSEGVGPANYGYTF. The chain is built from TRBV6-1 and TRBJ1-2; D not certain. Looked up from germline, CDR1 is MNHNS and CDR2 is SASEGT. This CDR3 region has 16 residues. Trimming left V 1 base short and J 0 bases short, with 12 bases between.

The chain is built from TRBV5-6 and TRBJ2-5, with 7 positions matching TRBD1. CDR1 is SGHDT and CDR2 is YYEEEE in the germline V gene. The CDR3 length is 11 residues. The J segment lost 11 bases and the V segment lost 4 bases, leaving 5 bases of the junction unmatched. The CDR3 spells CASSGDREQYF. Here the CDR3 DNA reads TGTGCCAGCAGCGGGGACAGAGAGCAGTACTTC. Using reference TRBV5-6 and TRBJ2-5 for the parts outside the CDR3, the full variable domain is DAGVTQSPTHLIKTRGQQVTLRCSPKSGHDTVSWYQQALGQGPQFIFQYYEEEERQRGNFPDRFSGHQFPNYSSELNVNALLLGDSALYLCASSGDREQYFGPGTRLLVL.

The J gene is TRBJ2-7, the V gene TRBV14; 10 bases are a match to TRBD2. Germline-derived CDR1 and CDR2 are SGHDN and FVKESK. With V trimmed by 2 bases and J by 6 bases, 7 bases remained unmatched. This CDR3 has 15 residues. CDR3 sequence reads: CASSQSGRAVSEQYF. The DNA for the CDR3 is TGTGCCAGCAGCCAAAGCGGGAGGGCCGTCTCCGAGCAGTACTTC.

To note about this clone: The sample has other DNA sequences that encode this CDR3 too. CDR3 loop: CASSPRETSNQPQHF. For the CDR3, the DNA is TGCGCCAGCAGCCCCCGAGAGACAAGCAATCAGCCCCAGCATTTT. This sequence joins TRBV4-1 and TRBJ1-5; D ambiguous. CDR1 is MGHRA and CDR2 is YSYEKL in the germline V gene. V lost 4 bases and J lost 1, with 11 bases in between. The CDR3 contains 15 residues.

CDR3 sequence (DNA): TGTGCCAGCAGCTTAGTTGGAGGGGCCGACGAGCAGTACTTC. Its protein is CASSLVGGADEQYF. The chain recombines TRBV7-8 with TRBJ2-7; the D gene is possibly TRBD2 (6 bases). Germline V CDR1 and CDR2: SGHVS, FQNEAQ. V was clipped by 1 base and J by 5 bases, with 12 bases between them. The CDR3 length is 14 residues.

The chain is built from TRBV7-9 and TRBJ1-1; 7 bases agree with TRBD1. This CDR3 contains 15 residues. Trimming cost V 5 bases and J 0 bases; bases outside gene matches: 6. The V gene's germline CDR1 is SEHNR and CDR2 FQNEAQ (reference sequence). The CDR3 is CASSQRDRLNTEAFF. CDR3 coding DNA: TGTGCCAGCAGCCAACGGGACAGACTGAACACTGAAGCTTTCTTT.

V and J are TRBV4-1 and TRBJ2-2; 8 nucleotides agree with TRBD1. Germline CDR1 and CDR2: MGHRA and YSYEKL. CDR3 size: 16 residues. The J segment lost 4 bases and the V segment lost 4 bases, leaving 8 bases of the junction unmatched. The DNA of the CDR3 is TGCGCCAGCAGCCGAGCTCGGCAGGGGGCCACCGGGGAGCTGTTTTTT. Amino acids: CASSRARQGATGELFF.

The chain uses TRBV7-9 and TRBJ2-7, with D possibly called TRBD1 or TRBD2 (5 bases each). V lost 1 base to trimming and J lost 4 bases, with 23 bases between them. The germline V gene has CDR1 SEHNR and CDR2 FQNEAQ (reference sequence). The CDR3 totals 18 residues. The CDR3 region is CASSLGGLETEWGYEQYF. CDR3 coding DNA: TGTGCCAGCAGCTTAGGAGGCTTGGAGACGGAATGGGGGTACGAGCAGTACTTC.

The rearrangement joins TRBV7-8 to TRBJ2-2; 10 bases match TRBD1. Trimming removed 3 bases from V and 6 bases from J; junction bases left unmatched: 4. Looked up from germline, CDR1 is SGHVS and CDR2 is FQNEAQ. This CDR3 has 15 residues. The CDR3 protein is CASSFTTGGPGELFF. The DNA of the CDR3 is TGTGCCAGCAGCTTTACGACAGGGGGCCCCGGGGAGCTGTTTTTT. Using reference TRBV7-8 and TRBJ2-2 for the parts outside the CDR3, the full variable domain is GAGVSQSPRYKVAKRGQDVALRCDPISGHVSLFWYQQALGQGPEFLTYFQNEAQLDKSGLPSDRFFAERPEGSVSTLKIQRTQQEDSAVYLCASSFTTGGPGELFFGEGSRLTVL.

The V gene is TRBV2, the J gene TRBJ2-3; 8 bases agree with TRBD2. The junction had 8 bases not matched to a gene; V was cut back by 4 bases and J by 2 bases. CDR1 is SNHLY, CDR2 FYNNEI, per germline. The CDR3 is 16 amino acids. The CDR3 sequence: CASSGIAGSLTDTQYF. CDR3 in DNA: TGTGCCAGCAGTGGCATAGCGGGGAGCCTCACAGATACGCAGTATTTT.

The J gene is TRBJ2-2, the V gene TRBV7-6; no clear D gene. CDR1 and CDR2 (germline): SGHVS, FNYEAQ. The V end lost 5 bases, the J end lost 2 bases, and 12 bases lay between the germline ends. The CDR3 loop spans 15 amino acids. Written as DNA, the CDR3 is TGTGCCAGCAGCCGGAGACTGGGAAACACCGGGGAGCTGTTTTTT. Translation gives CASSRRLGNTGELFF.

The chain is built from TRBV5-6 and TRBJ2-7, with TRBD2 as a possible D gene (7 bases). Germline V gives CDR1 SGHDT, CDR2 YYEEEE. The germline V and J ends were trimmed by 4 bases and 5 bases, with 19 bases remaining between them. There are 15 residues in the CDR3. The CDR3 DNA reads as TGTGCCAGCAGCACCGGGACACCGGGAGGTAACGAGCAGTACTTC. Its translation is CASSTGTPGGNEQYF.

CDR3 amino acids: CASSLESREEQYF. CDR3 DNA sequence: TGTGCCAGCAGTCTGGAGTCCCGGGAGGAGCAGTACTTC. The chain links TRBV5-4 to TRBJ2-7; D may be TRBD2 (6 bases). Trimming took 5 bases from V and 7 from J, leaving 16 bases between them. Germline lookup yields CDR1 SGHNT and CDR2 YYREEE (reference sequence). The CDR3 loop spans 13 amino acids.

As concerns this clone: Other nucleotide sequences from this sample produce the same CDR3. The V call is TRBV27, the J call TRBJ2-7, with TRBD1 matching over 10 bases. There are 14 residues in the CDR3. Trimming at V came to 4 bases and at J to 4 bases, leaving 4 bases not matched to a gene. Germline loops: CDR1 MNHEY, CDR2 SMNVEV (reference sequence). The CDR3 sequence is CASSSRQGAYEQYF. CDR3 coding DNA: TGTGCCAGCAGTTCAAGACAGGGGGCTTACGAGCAGTACTTC.

The chain is built from TRBV10-1 and TRBJ2-3; D could derive from TRBD1 or TRBD2 (5 bases each). The germline V gene has CDR1 WNHNN and CDR2 SYGVQD (reference sequence). Trimming stripped 0 bases from V and 2 bases from J, with 12 bases between. This CDR3 contains 16 residues. CDR3: CASSESGELNTDTQYF. The CDR3 nucleotides are TGCGCCAGCAGTGAGTCGGGGGAGCTAAACACAGATACGCAGTATTTT.

The chain combines TRBV9 with TRBJ2-7; D possibly corresponds to TRBD2 (5 bases). The CDR3 loop spans 13 amino acids. The V gene's germline CDR1 is SGDLS and CDR2 YYNGEE. Trimming pared 4 bases from V and 11 bases from J, leaving 19 bases between. As DNA, the CDR3 is TGTGCCAGCAGCCCCCGGGGTACCGACGAAAAGTACTTC. As protein: CASSPRGTDEKYF.

This clone was detected once. The chain combines TRBV7-9 with TRBJ1-1; 7 bases match TRBD1. The trim removed 5 bases at V and 5 bases at J, leaving 8 bases unmatched. This CDR3 region has 14 residues. Germline V gene lookup returns CDR1 SEHNR and CDR2 FQNEAQ (reference sequence). CDR3 amino acids: CASSLTGDRTEAFF. CDR3 nucleotide sequence: TGTGCCAGCAGCCTAACAGGGGATCGAACTGAAGCTTTCTTT.

This clone came up once. The rearrangement joins TRBV29-1 to TRBJ1-3, with 11 nucleotides matching TRBD1. V gave up 7 bases and J gave up 8 bases; unmatched junction bases: 13. Germline V lookup: CDR1 SQVTM, CDR2 ANQGSEA. This CDR3 region has 15 residues. The CDR3 DNA follows: TGCAGCGCTGGGATGGGACAGGGGGATGTAGACACCATATATTTT. Protein: CSAGMGQGDVDTIYF.

The chain is built from TRBV5-8 and TRBJ1-6; possible D gene TRBD1, 6 bases. V lost 4 bases and J lost 2, with 16 bases in between. Germline values: CDR1 SGHTS, CDR2 YDEGEE. The CDR3 consists of 17 residues. CDR3 sequence: CASSPTPNRAYNSPLHF. The DNA of the CDR3 is TGTGCCAGCAGCCCAACACCGAACAGGGCCTATAATTCACCCCTCCACTTT. Supplemented by reference TRBV5-8 and TRBJ1-6, the full variable domain reads EAGVTQSPTHLIKTRGQQATLRCSPISGHTSVYWYQQALGLGLQFLLWYDEGEERNRGNFPPRFSGRQFPNYSSELNVNALELEDSALYLCASSPTPNRAYNSPLHFGNGTRLTVT.

The chain combines TRBV30 with TRBJ1-6; 11 bases align to TRBD1. Trimming at V came to 1 base and at J to 10 bases, leaving 3 bases not matched to a gene. The CDR3 totals 14 residues. Germline V gene lookup returns CDR1 GTSNPN and CDR2 SVGIG (reference sequence). CDR3 loop: CAWSAGQGGSPLHF. The CDR3 DNA reads TGTGCCTGGAGTGCGGGACAGGGGGGGTCACCCCTCCACTTT. Variable domain in full (rest from reference TRBV30 and TRBJ1-6): SQTIHQWPATLVQPVGSPLSLECTVEGTSNPNLYWYRQAAGRGLQLLFYSVGIGQISSEVPQNLSASRPQDRQFILSSKKLLLSDSGFYLCAWSAGQGGSPLHFGNGTRLTVT.

The chain carries TRBV6-1 and TRBJ1-2, with TRBD1 matching over 7 bases. The V gene end was trimmed by 10 bases and the J gene end by 0 bases; junction bases not matched to a gene: 5. Germline V gene data show CDR1 as MNHNS and CDR2 as SASEGT. The CDR3 covers 13 residues. The CDR3 DNA follows: TGTGCCACATGGACAGGAGCTAACTATGGCTACACCTTC. Encoded protein: CATWTGANYGYTF.

The chain carries TRBV5-8 and TRBJ1-5; D remains unclear. V was cut by 4 bases and J by 8 bases, with 16 bases left in between. CDR3 length: 14 amino acids. Germline V gene sequence: CDR1 SGHTS, CDR2 YDEGEE. CDR3 sequence reads: CASSLPGILEPQHF. CDR3 nucleotide sequence: TGTGCCAGCAGCCTCCCCGGCATTTTGGAGCCCCAGCATTTT.

This chain uses TRBV11-2 with TRBJ1-4; 10 bases are shared with TRBD1. V lost 5 bases to trimming and J lost 8 bases; unmatched junction nucleotides: 11. Per the germline V gene, CDR1 is SGHAT and CDR2 is FQNNGV. The CDR3 spans 16 residues. CDR3 sequence: CASSNSADRGHEKLFF. The CDR3 coding sequence is TGTGCCAGCAGCAATAGTGCCGACAGGGGGCACGAAAAACTGTTTTTT.

Concerning this clone itself: Different DNA sequences within this sample yield the same CDR3. The chain recombines TRBV6-5 with TRBJ1-1, with D uncertain. Trimming left V 6 bases short and J 1 base short, with 3 bases between. CDR3 size: 11 residues. CDR1 is MNHEY and CDR2 is SVGAGI in the germline V gene. The CDR3 here is CASSRNTEAFF. The CDR3 bases are TGTGCCAGCAGCAGGAACACTGAAGCTTTCTTT.

This clone was detected only once. V and J are TRBV6-1 and TRBJ2-5; possibly TRBD2 for D (7 bases). V was trimmed by 2 bases and J by 7 bases, leaving 23 bases between them. From germline, CDR1 is MNHNS and CDR2 SASEGT. The CDR3 is made up of 17 amino acids. The DNA for the CDR3 is TGTGCCAGCAGTGAATATAGGGGGGGAGGGCGATCAGGGACCCAGTACTTC. Its translation: CASSEYRGGGRSGTQYF.

This CDR3 reads CSVNAGVGSYNEQFF. In nucleotides, the CDR3 is TGCAGCGTTAACGCAGGGGTCGGGTCCTACAATGAGCAGTTCTTC. This chain joins TRBV29-1 and TRBJ2-1, with TRBD1 as a possible D gene (6 bases). The germline CDR1 and CDR2 sequences are SQVTM and ANQGSEA. The CDR3 has 15 amino acids. V dropped 5 bases and J dropped 1 base, with 15 bases sitting between them.

The V call is TRBV27, the J call TRBJ2-7; TRBD1 matches 7 bases. This CDR3 region has 14 residues. Germline V lookup: CDR1 MNHEY, CDR2 SMNVEV (reference sequence). V gave up 5 bases and J gave up 7 bases; unmatched junction bases: 11. The CDR3 DNA reads TGTGCCAGCAGTCCGGGGACAGTATTGCGGGAGCAGTACTTC. Amino acid sequence: CASSPGTVLREQYF.

The V call is TRBV29-1, the J call TRBJ1-2; the D is unclear. The CDR3 totals 15 residues. Trimming removed 5 bases at V and 2 bases at J, with 18 bases between. CDR1 SQVTM and CDR2 ANQGSEA come from the germline V gene. CDR3: CSVKGTGKDNYGYTF. CDR3 sequence (DNA): TGCAGCGTTAAGGGTACCGGGAAGGACAACTATGGCTACACCTTC.

The chain combines TRBV19 with TRBJ2-1, with 14 bases that match TRBD2. The CDR3 runs to 15 residues. J lost 3 bases, V lost 6 bases, and 1 base had no gene match. Germline CDR1 reads LNHDA; CDR2 reads SQIVND (reference sequence). The CDR3 DNA sequence: TGTGCCAGTAGCGGGACTAGCGGGAGCTACAATGAGCAGTTCTTC. Encoded protein: CASSGTSGSYNEQFF.

This clone occurred a few times. The chain recombines TRBV13 with TRBJ2-7; D perhaps matches TRBD1 (6 bases). The CDR3 contains 12 residues. Germline V gene lookup returns CDR1 PRHDT and CDR2 FYEKMQ (reference sequence). V was trimmed by 5 bases and J by 7 bases, leaving 12 bases between them. CDR3 sequence: CASSKQGQEQYF. The CDR3 DNA reads TGTGCCAGCAGCAAACAGGGTCAAGAGCAGTACTTC.

The chain carries TRBV28 and TRBJ2-7; D is uncertain. Germline V gene lookup returns CDR1 MDHEN and CDR2 SYDVKM. This CDR3 comprises 12 residues. Trimming cost V 3 bases and J 2 bases, with 5 bases left between them. As DNA, the CDR3 is TGTGCCAGCAGTTTTTTTACCTACGAGCAGTACTTC. Amino acids: CASSFFTYEQYF.

The V gene is TRBV27, the J gene TRBJ2-7; 7 nucleotides match TRBD2. CDR3 length: 17 residues. The trim removed 6 bases at V and 4 bases at J, leaving 18 bases unmatched. Germline values: CDR1 MNHEY, CDR2 SMNVEV (reference sequence). The CDR3 is CASSRGPGSGSHYEQYF. The CDR3 DNA reads as TGTGCCAGCAGCCGCGGGCCCGGTAGCGGGTCTCATTACGAGCAGTACTTC.